This T cell receptor (beta chain) stems from a study of blood T cell repertoires in COVID-19. Across the whole study: Specimens from acute and convalescent COVID-19 originated in the United States, Italy and Spain. The analysed material was cDNA or gDNA that came from T cells, B-cell-depleted T cells, or PBMCs.

Original handling: Quantification of nucleated cells was approximated via reference gene primer amplification. The protocol was immunoSEQ multiplex PCR, while the TCRdb copy is restricted to in-frame clones and leaves out a portion. From that table come the V and J calls and clone size; the DNA was used to work out D and trimming. The table records 100,000 to 120,000 clones, 88% of them present only once. The CDR3 contains 13 residues. V shed 7 bases and J shed 5 bases, with 12 bases lying between them. CDR1 is SNHLY, CDR2 FYNNEI, per germline. The chain has TRBV2 and TRBJ2-1; D might be TRBD1 (5 bases). This TCR derives from a human donor in a cohort sampled during active COVID-19. Sequencing was performed on peripheral blood. The CDR3 DNA reads TGTGCCAGCATGATAACCAGGGACAATGAGCAGTTCTTC. It yields the protein CASMITRDNEQFF. Together with reference TRBV2 and TRBJ2-1, the CDR3 gives the full variable domain: EPEVTQTPSHQVTQMGQEVILRCVPISNHLYFYWYRQILGQKVEFLVSFYNNEISEKSEIFDDQFSVERPDGSNFTLKIRSTKLEDSAMYFCASMITRDNEQFFGPGTRLTVL.